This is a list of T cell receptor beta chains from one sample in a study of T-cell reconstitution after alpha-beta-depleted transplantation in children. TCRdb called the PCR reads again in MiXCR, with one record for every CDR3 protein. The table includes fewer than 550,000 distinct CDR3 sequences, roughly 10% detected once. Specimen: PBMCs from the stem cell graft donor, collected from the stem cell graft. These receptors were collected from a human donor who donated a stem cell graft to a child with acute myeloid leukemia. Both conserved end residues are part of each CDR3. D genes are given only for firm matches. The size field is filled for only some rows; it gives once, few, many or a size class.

CASSVSQNTEAFF | TGTGCCAGCAGCGTATCCCAGAACACTGAAGCTTTCTTT | NA | TRBJ1-1 | NA | TRBV9
CARKERDRPQTQYF | TGCGCCAGGAAAGAGCGGGACAGACCCCAGACCCAGTACTTC | NA | TRBJ2-5 | few | TRBV5-1
CASSQAKLAGAIHEQFF | TGCGCCAGCAGCCAAGCCAAGCTAGCGGGAGCTATCCATGAGCAGTTCTTC | TRBD2 | TRBJ2-1 | few | TRBV4-3
CASSSDGGPNTEAFF | TGTGCCAGCAGTTCGGACGGGGGACCGAACACTGAAGCTTTCTTT | NA | TRBJ1-1 | many | TRBV27
CASSQYVTDTQYF | TGCGCCAGCAGCCAATACGTGACAGATACGCAGTATTTT | NA | TRBJ2-3 | many | TRBV5-1
CASSLTSDIAGETQYF | TGTGCCAGCAGCTTAACGTCTGATATAGCGGGGGAGACCCAGTACTTC | TRBD2 | TRBJ2-5 | NA | TRBV7-3
CSARVPSTGETQYF | TGCAGTGCTAGGGTGCCCTCAACAGGAGAGACCCAGTACTTC | NA | TRBJ2-5 | few | TRBV20-1
CASSYRVAGGRETQYF | TGTGCCAGCAGTTATCGTGTAGCGGGAGGGCGAGAGACCCAGTACTTC | TRBD2 | TRBJ2-5 | few | TRBV6-2/TRBV6-3
CASRRTDRGETQYF | TGTGCCAGCAGAAGAACCGACAGGGGAGAGACCCAGTACTTC | TRBD1 | TRBJ2-5 | few | TRBV12-3/TRBV12-4
CSVGGDTEAFF | TGCAGCGTTGGCGGGGACACTGAAGCTTTCTTT | NA | TRBJ1-1 | many | TRBV29-1
CASKAQGRYTQYF | TGTGCCAGCAAGGCTCAGGGGCGGTATACGCAGTATTTT | NA | TRBJ2-3 | few | TRBV28
CASSLGTRGTDTQYF | TGTGCCAGCAGCTTAGGGACTAGAGGGACAGATACGCAGTATTTT | TRBD2 | TRBJ2-3 | NA | TRBV7-9
CASSELRGINTGELFF | TGCGCCAGCAGTGAGTTACGGGGCATAAACACCGGGGAGCTGTTTTTT | NA | TRBJ2-2 | few | TRBV10-2
CASSEPPGVYSNQPQHF | TGTGCCAGCAGTGAACCTCCCGGGGTCTATAGCAATCAGCCCCAGCATTTT | NA | TRBJ1-5 | NA | TRBV6-1
CAWIGTRGYEQFF | TGTGCCTGGATCGGGACAAGGGGATATGAGCAGTTCTTC | NA | TRBJ2-1 | NA | TRBV30
CASSRSGTGTYEQYF | TGTGCCAGCAGTCGGTCCGGGACAGGGACCTACGAGCAGTACTTC | TRBD1 | TRBJ2-7 | many | TRBV6-1
CASSRAGPNIQYF | TGTGCCAGCAGCCGGGCTGGACCGAACATTCAGTACTTC | NA | TRBJ2-4 | many | TRBV5-6
CASSVEGGGLYTGELFF | TGTGCCAGCAGCGTAGAAGGAGGCGGGCTATACACCGGGGAGCTGTTTTTT | NA | TRBJ2-2 | few | TRBV9
CAWSAQGGSSPLHF | TGTGCCTGGAGTGCACAGGGAGGTAGCTCACCCCTCCACTTT | NA | TRBJ1-6 | NA | TRBV30
CASSQLGSTGELFF | TGTGCCAGCAGCCAACTGGGGTCCACCGGGGAGCTGTTTTTT | NA | TRBJ2-2 | NA | TRBV14
CASSQDPGLRRELFF | TGTGCCAGCAGCCAAGACCCGGGACTTCGTCGAGAGCTGTTTTTT | NA | TRBJ2-2 | few | TRBV4-2
CASSPVDEQYF | TGTGCCAGCAGCCCCGTTGATGAGCAGTACTTC | NA | TRBJ2-7 | NA | TRBV7-9
CATEQGNQKTQYF | TGTGCCACCGAGCAGGGGAACCAAAAGACCCAGTACTTC | NA | TRBJ2-5 | many | TRBV10-3
CASSWEARYTF | TGTGCCAGCAGCTGGGAAGCTCGCTACACCTTC | NA | TRBJ1-2 | few | TRBV6-2/TRBV6-3
CASSLVGGQNTEAFF | TGTGCCAGCAGTTTAGTAGGGGGCCAGAACACTGAAGCTTTCTTT | TRBD1 | TRBJ1-1 | few | TRBV12-3/TRBV12-4
CSASKVNYGYTF | TGCAGTGCTAGTAAGGTGAACTATGGCTACACCTTC | NA | TRBJ1-2 | many | TRBV20-1
CASSPGGRGRTDTQYF | TGTGCCAGCTCACCAGGCGGCAGGGGGAGGACAGATACGCAGTATTTT | NA | TRBJ2-3 | few | TRBV18
CASSNGQPYEQYF | TGCGCCAGCAGCAACGGACAGCCCTACGAGCAGTACTTC | NA | TRBJ2-7 | NA | TRBV5-1
CASSQAAGAVDEQYF | TGCGCCAGCAGCCAAGCGGCGGGAGCCGTCGACGAGCAGTACTTC | TRBD2 | TRBJ2-7 | few | TRBV4-3
CSARETRVARETQYF | TGCAGTGCTAGAGAGACGAGGGTAGCGCGAGAGACCCAGTACTTC | NA | TRBJ2-5 | NA | TRBV20-1
CASSYSIVASGQHEQYF | TGTGCCAGCAGTTACTCGATCGTGGCTAGCGGACAGCACGAGCAGTACTTC | NA | TRBJ2-7 | NA | TRBV6-5
CASSPLQGDTQYF | TGTGCCAGCAGCCCCTTGCAGGGGGATACGCAGTATTTT | NA | TRBJ2-3 | few | TRBV5-4
CSVASGVSTDTQYF | TGCAGCGTTGCCAGCGGGGTTAGCACAGATACGCAGTATTTT | TRBD2 | TRBJ2-3 | many | TRBV29-1
CASSGTGNGNTIYF | TGTGCCAGCAGTGGGACAGGGAACGGAAACACCATATATTTT | TRBD1 | TRBJ1-3 | few | TRBV25-1
CASSFPPRPRDLGNAGYTF | TGTGCCAGCAGTTTCCCGCCTAGGCCGAGGGATCTAGGGAACGCTGGCTACACCTTC | NA | TRBJ1-2 | NA | TRBV6-2/TRBV6-3
CASTPRGQNTGELFF | TGTGCCAGCACCCCAAGAGGACAGAACACCGGGGAGCTGTTTTTT | NA | TRBJ2-2 | few | TRBV14
CASRMGTADFYGYTF | TGTGCCAGCAGAATGGGGACAGCGGACTTCTATGGCTACACCTTC | TRBD1 | TRBJ1-2 | few | TRBV5-5
CASSILSGPYEQYF | TGTGCCAGTAGTATACTCTCGGGGCCCTACGAGCAGTACTTC | NA | TRBJ2-7 | many | TRBV19